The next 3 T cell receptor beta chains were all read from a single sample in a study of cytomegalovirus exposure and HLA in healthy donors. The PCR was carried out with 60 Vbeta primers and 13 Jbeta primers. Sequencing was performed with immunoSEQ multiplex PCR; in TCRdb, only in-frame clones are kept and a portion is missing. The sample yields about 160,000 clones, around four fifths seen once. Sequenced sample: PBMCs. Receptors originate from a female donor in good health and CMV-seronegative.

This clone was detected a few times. This chain's CDR3 is CASSSLTGTGYGYTF. CDR3 sequence (DNA): TGTGCCAGCAGCTCCTTGACAGGGACTGGCTATGGCTACACCTTC. This chain joins TRBV11-2 and TRBJ1-2; TRBD1 aligns across 7 bases. V lost 4 bases, J lost 4 bases, and 9 bases stayed unmatched. The CDR3 length is 15 residues. CDR1 and CDR2 from the germline V gene are SGHAT and FQNNGV. The variable domain in full, completed from reference TRBV11-2 and TRBJ1-2, reads EAGVAQSPRYKIIEKRQSVAFWCNPISGHATLYWYQQILGQGPKLLIQFQNNGVVDDSQLPKDRFSAERLKGVDSTLKIQPAKLEDSAVYLCASSSLTGTGYGYTFGSGTRLTVV.

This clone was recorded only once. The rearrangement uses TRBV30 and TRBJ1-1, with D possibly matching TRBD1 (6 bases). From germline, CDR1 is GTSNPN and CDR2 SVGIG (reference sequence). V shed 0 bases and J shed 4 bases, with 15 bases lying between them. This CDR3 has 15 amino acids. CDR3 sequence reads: CAWSVRLGAATEAFF. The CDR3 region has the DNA TGTGCCTGGAGTGTACGGTTGGGGGCTGCCACTGAAGCTTTCTTT.

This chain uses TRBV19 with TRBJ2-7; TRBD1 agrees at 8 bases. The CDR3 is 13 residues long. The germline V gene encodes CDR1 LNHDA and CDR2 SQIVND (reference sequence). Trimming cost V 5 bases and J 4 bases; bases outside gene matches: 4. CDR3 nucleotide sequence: TGTGCCAGTAGTCGACAGGGGATGTACGAGCAGTACTTC. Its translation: CASSRQGMYEQYF.